This passage covers 24 T cell receptor beta chains from one sample sequenced in a study of shared clonotypes between healthy human individuals. Assay: immunoSEQ multiplex PCR; the TCRdb copy retains only in-frame clones and omits some. The repertoire includes under 2.5 million clones, 85% to 95% of them detected once, and around 0.38% sits in the top ten. The sequencing sample was made of naive CD4+ T cells from PBMCs. Indicated subset: CD45RA+ positively selected. The receptors were gathered from a man between 18 and 29 years old in good health. Some clones in this sample may be carry-over from other donors' samples.

Remarks on this clone: The sample contains more than one DNA sequence encoding this CDR3. The V gene is TRBV2, the J gene TRBJ2-2; D uncertain. V lost 3 bases, J lost 3 bases, and 5 bases lay in between. The CDR3 sequence is 13 residues long. Germline V gene data show CDR1 as SNHLY and CDR2 as FYNNEI. The CDR3 protein is CASSDRYTGELFF. The CDR3 nucleotides are TGTGCCAGCAGTGACCGCTACACCGGGGAGCTGTTTTTT.

The V and J genes are TRBV6-5 and TRBJ2-3; 10 bases map to TRBD1. The CDR3 totals 15 residues. Germline trimming cut 7 bases from V and 4 bases from J; bases unmatched to any gene: 8. Germline V gene sequence: CDR1 MNHEY, CDR2 SVGAGI. Written as DNA, the CDR3 is TGTGCCAGCATTCCCGGGACAGGGGCGGCAGATACGCAGTATTTT. It is translated as CASIPGTGAADTQYF.

The V and J genes are TRBV6-6 and TRBJ2-3; 9 bases line up with TRBD2. Germline CDR1 is MNHNY and CDR2 is SVGAGI (reference sequence). The CDR3 extends over 15 amino acids. The V gene end was trimmed by 5 bases and the J gene end by 0 bases; junction bases not matched to a gene: 3. The CDR3 reads CASSLLAGSTDTQYF. The CDR3 DNA reads as TGTGCCAGCAGTCTCCTAGCGGGGAGCACAGATACGCAGTATTTT.

This chain connects TRBV7-9 to TRBJ1-1, with TRBD1 as a possible D gene (6 bases). This CDR3 has 15 amino acids. The germline V gene encodes CDR1 SEHNR and CDR2 FQNEAQ (reference sequence). With 2 bases removed from V and 8 bases from J, the gap between germline ends came to 18 bases. CDR3 DNA: TGTGCCAGCAGCTTACGAGTTGCGGCAGGGGCGGAAGCTTTCTTT. The encoded protein is CASSLRVAAGAEAFF.

The genes are TRBV2 and TRBJ1-4; 7 positions match TRBD1. The germline CDR1 and CDR2 sequences are SNHLY and FYNNEI. The CDR3 is 14 residues long. The trim removed 8 bases at V and 3 bases at J, leaving 6 bases unmatched. CDR3 sequence: CASFPDRANEKLFF. The CDR3 DNA sequence: TGTGCCAGCTTCCCTGACAGGGCTAATGAAAAACTGTTTTTT.

J is TRBJ2-1 and V is TRBV7-3; tentative D call: TRBD2 (6 bases). V lost 4 bases to trimming and J lost 6 bases, with 16 bases between them. CDR1 is SGHTA, CDR2 FQGTGA, per germline. This CDR3 comprises 15 residues. For the CDR3, the DNA is TGTGCCAGCAGCTCTCGTGGTAGCGGATTCAATGAGCAGTTCTTC. It specifies CASSSRGSGFNEQFF.

The rearrangement uses TRBV30 and TRBJ2-5; 9 bases line up with TRBD2. CDR3 size: 15 residues. Germline V gene sequence: CDR1 GTSNPN, CDR2 SVGIG (reference sequence). V trimming: 2 bases; J trimming: 5 bases; junction bases outside the gene matches: 9. For the CDR3, the DNA is TGTGCCTGGAGTACTATAGCGGGAGCTAGGGAGACCCAGTACTTC. This codes for CAWSTIAGARETQYF.

The table lists this clone with a count of one. At the DNA level, this CDR3 is encoded by other sequences in the same sample as well. The J gene is TRBJ2-7, the V gene TRBV2; TRBD1 matches at 10 bases. J gave up 1 base and V 6 bases, and 6 bases lay outside the gene matches. Germline V gene sequence: CDR1 SNHLY, CDR2 FYNNEI. This CDR3 region has 15 residues. The CDR3 nucleotides are TGTGCCAGCAGCCGGGACAGGGGAAGTTCCTACGAGCAGTACTTC. Its translation: CASSRDRGSSYEQYF. Full variable domain (outside the CDR3, taken from reference TRBV2 and TRBJ2-7): EPEVTQTPSHQVTQMGQEVILRCVPISNHLYFYWYRQILGQKVEFLVSFYNNEISEKSEIFDDQFSVERPDGSNFTLKIRSTKLEDSAMYFCASSRDRGSSYEQYFGPGTRLTVT.

The genes are TRBV19 and TRBJ1-1; 9 bases match TRBD1. V shed 4 bases and J 5 bases; nucleotides not matched to a gene: 11. CDR1 is LNHDA and CDR2 is SQIVND in the germline V gene (reference sequence). The CDR3 loop spans 16 amino acids. The CDR3 spells CASSRLGTGKETEAFF. DNA for the CDR3: TGTGCCAGTAGTAGACTAGGGACAGGGAAAGAGACTGAAGCTTTCTTT.

V is TRBV2 and J is TRBJ1-5; 7 nucleotides match TRBD1. Losses at the gene ends were 4 bases for V and 5 bases for J; bases not matched to a gene: 5. CDR3 length: 14 residues. Germline CDR1 and CDR2: SNHLY and FYNNEI. The CDR3: CASSGGTVYQPQHF. CDR3 nucleotides: TGTGCCAGCAGTGGGGGGACAGTCTATCAGCCCCAGCATTTT.

V is TRBV10-2 and J is TRBJ1-3, with D unclear. The CDR3 sequence is 14 residues long. Germline V gene lookup returns CDR1 WSHSY and CDR2 SAAADI. V lost 6 bases and J lost 4, with 13 bases in between. CDR3: CASRKDLSGNTIYF. CDR3 sequence (DNA): TGCGCCAGCAGGAAGGACCTCAGCGGAAACACCATATATTTT.

The chain is built from TRBV5-1 and TRBJ2-2; D unresolved. Trimming took off 4 bases at V and 4 bases at J, with 11 bases between the two ends. The germline CDR1 and CDR2 sequences are SGHRS and YFSETQ. The CDR3 has 14 residues. The CDR3 nucleotides read TGCGCCAGCAGCCCCCTGGTACCCACCGGGGAGCTGTTTTTT. Its translation: CASSPLVPTGELFF.

DNA for the CDR3: TGTGCCTGGAGTCGGGACGCCGGGGAGCTGTTTTTT. Amino acid sequence: CAWSRDAGELFF. This sequence joins TRBV30 and TRBJ2-2; D could derive from TRBD1 or TRBD2 (5 bases each). Germline V lookup: CDR1 GTSNPN, CDR2 SVGIG (reference sequence). Trimming stripped 2 bases from V and 6 bases from J, with 7 bases between. The CDR3 is 12 amino acids. Full variable domain (rest looked up from reference TRBV30 and TRBJ2-2): SQTIHQWPATLVQPVGSPLSLECTVEGTSNPNLYWYRQAAGRGLQLLFYSVGIGQISSEVPQNLSASRPQDRQFILSSKKLLLSDSGFYLCAWSRDAGELFFGEGSRLTVL.

This rearrangement joins TRBV19 to TRBJ2-3; D possibly corresponds to TRBD2 (6 bases). Germline V lookup: CDR1 LNHDA, CDR2 SQIVND (reference sequence). The CDR3 length is 16 residues. Trimming removed 6 bases from V and 2 bases from J, with 18 bases in between. In DNA, the CDR3 is TGTGCCAGTAGCCGAGAGGTTAGCGGACTCACAGATACGCAGTATTTT. Protein sequence: CASSREVSGLTDTQYF.

This sequence joins TRBV15 and TRBJ1-3; maybe TRBD1 (5 bases). This CDR3 is built from 15 residues. V was pared by 5 bases and J by 2 bases, with 13 bases between. The germline gives CDR1 LNHNV, CDR2 YYDKDF (reference sequence). The CDR3 DNA reads TGTGCCACCAGCGGTCACCAGGGAGCTGGAAACACCATATATTTT. Translating it yields CATSGHQGAGNTIYF.

The chain couples TRBV5-1 to TRBJ2-5, with 12 bases identical to TRBD2. The CDR3 sequence is 17 residues long. V shed 3 bases and J 4 bases; nucleotides not matched to a gene: 10. CDR1 and CDR2 from the germline V gene are SGHRS and YFSETQ. CDR3 residues: CASSSARLAGEGETQYF. As DNA, the CDR3 is TGCGCCAGCAGCTCCGCTAGACTAGCGGGAGAGGGAGAGACCCAGTACTTC. Looking up the rest from reference TRBV5-1 and TRBJ2-5 gives the full variable domain: KAGVTQTPRYLIKTRGQQVTLSCSPISGHRSVSWYQQTPGQGLQFLFEYFSETQRNKGNFPGRFSGRQFSNSRSEMNVSTLELGDSALYLCASSSARLAGEGETQYFGPGTRLLVL.

This rearrangement joins TRBV18 to TRBJ2-7; 10 positions match TRBD1. Germline-derived CDR1 and CDR2 are KGHSH and LQKENI. V was pared by 5 bases and J by 6 bases, with 7 bases of the junction left unmatched. The CDR3 is made up of 14 amino acids. The CDR3 DNA reads as TGTGCCAGCTCAACCGGGACAGGGGACCGCGAGCAGTACTTC. It yields the protein CASSTGTGDREQYF.

This clone was detected only a few times. Germline and junction disagree at one end, which may indicate a read error. This sequence joins TRBV11-2 and TRBJ1-2; possible D gene TRBD1, 6 bases. The CDR3 extends over 13 amino acids. Germline lookup yields CDR1 SGHAT and CDR2 FQNNGV. The CDR3 DNA reads as TGTGCCAGCACCTCCCACCGGGACACCCCATTCGATTTC. This sequence encodes CASTSHRDTPFDF.

V gene TRBV27 combines with J gene TRBJ2-3, with 16 bases identical to TRBD2. The length of the CDR3 is 20 residues. The V gene's germline CDR1 is MNHEY and CDR2 SMNVEV (reference sequence). V was pared by 8 bases and J by 3 bases, with 17 bases of the junction left unmatched. Written as DNA, the CDR3 is TGTGCCAGCTCGGTCGGGCGGGGACTAGCGGGAGGGAGTGGGACAGATACGCAGTATTTT. It specifies CASSVGRGLAGGSGTDTQYF.

This clone appeared once. The chain recombines TRBV2 with TRBJ2-1; possibly TRBD1 or TRBD2 for D (5 bases each). V lost 0 bases to trimming and J lost 15 bases, with 15 bases between them. Per germline, CDR1 SNHLY and CDR2 FYNNEI. The CDR3 is 13 residues long. The CDR3: CASSEAQGTRRFF. CDR3 in DNA: TGTGCCAGCAGTGAAGCGCAAGGGACCCGGAGGTTCTTC.

The rearrangement links TRBV9 to TRBJ1-4, with D perhaps TRBD1 (5 bases). V lost 4 bases to trimming and J lost 7 bases, with 11 bases between them. This CDR3 contains 13 residues. Germline CDR1 SGDLS, CDR2 YYNGEE. The CDR3 spells CASSRGAGEKLFF. CDR3 nucleotides: TGTGCCAGCAGCAGGGGAGCGGGTGAAAAACTGTTTTTT.

The chain carries TRBV4-1 and TRBJ1-5; TRBD1 matches 9 bases. The germline V gene has CDR1 MGHRA and CDR2 YSYEKL. This CDR3 is 18 amino acids long. Trimming at V came to 0 bases and at J to 7 bases, leaving 13 bases not matched to a gene. CDR3 DNA: TGCGCCAGCAGCCAAGATAGGGGACAGGGTCCCCGAGGGCAGCCCCAGCATTTT. Translated, it gives CASSQDRGQGPRGQPQHF.

The table lists this clone with a few counts. V and J are TRBV10-1 and TRBJ1-1, with 8 positions matching TRBD1. Germline trimming cut 6 bases from V and 8 bases from J; bases unmatched to any gene: 5. The CDR3 is made up of 12 amino acids. Germline assignment: CDR1 WNHNN and CDR2 SYGVQD (reference sequence). The CDR3 DNA reads as TGCGCCAGCAGGGGCAGGGGGCCCGAAGCTTTCTTT. Protein product: CASRGRGPEAFF.

The chain combines TRBV7-8 with TRBJ1-4, with D hard to call. Germline V lookup: CDR1 SGHVS, CDR2 FQNEAQ. The germline V and J ends were trimmed by 5 bases and 7 bases, with 20 bases remaining between them. The CDR3 sequence is 16 residues long. The CDR3 reads CASSPRHGVLGEKLFF. As DNA, the CDR3 is TGTGCCAGCAGCCCGAGGCATGGGGTTTTGGGTGAAAAACTGTTTTTT.